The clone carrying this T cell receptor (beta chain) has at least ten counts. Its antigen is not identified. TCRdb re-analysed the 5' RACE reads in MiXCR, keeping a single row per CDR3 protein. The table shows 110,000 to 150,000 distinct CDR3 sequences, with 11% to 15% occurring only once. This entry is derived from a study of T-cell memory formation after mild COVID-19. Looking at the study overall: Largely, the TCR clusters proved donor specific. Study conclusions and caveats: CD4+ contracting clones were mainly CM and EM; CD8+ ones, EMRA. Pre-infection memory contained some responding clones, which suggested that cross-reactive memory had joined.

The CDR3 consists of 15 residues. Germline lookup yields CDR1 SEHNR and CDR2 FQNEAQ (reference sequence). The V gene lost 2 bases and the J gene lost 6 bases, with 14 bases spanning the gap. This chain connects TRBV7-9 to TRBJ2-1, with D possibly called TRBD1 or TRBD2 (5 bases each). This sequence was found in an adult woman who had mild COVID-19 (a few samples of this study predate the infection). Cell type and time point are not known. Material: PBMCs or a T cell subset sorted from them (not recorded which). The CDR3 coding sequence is TGTGCCAGCAGCTTACTTGGGACCGCCCCCAATGAGCAGTTCTTC. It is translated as CASSLLGTAPNEQFF.